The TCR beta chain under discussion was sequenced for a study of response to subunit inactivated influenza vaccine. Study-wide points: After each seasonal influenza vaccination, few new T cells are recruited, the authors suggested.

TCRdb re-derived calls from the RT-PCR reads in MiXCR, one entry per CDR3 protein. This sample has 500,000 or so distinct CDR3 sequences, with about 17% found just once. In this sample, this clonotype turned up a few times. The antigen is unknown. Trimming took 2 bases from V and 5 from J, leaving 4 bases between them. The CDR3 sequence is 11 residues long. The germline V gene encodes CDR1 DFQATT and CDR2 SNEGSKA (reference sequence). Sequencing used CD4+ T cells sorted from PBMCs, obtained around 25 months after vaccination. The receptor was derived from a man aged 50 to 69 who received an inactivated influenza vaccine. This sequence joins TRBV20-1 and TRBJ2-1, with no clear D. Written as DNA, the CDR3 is TGCAGTGCTAGACGGGACAATGAGCAGTTCTTC. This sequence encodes CSARRDNEQFF.